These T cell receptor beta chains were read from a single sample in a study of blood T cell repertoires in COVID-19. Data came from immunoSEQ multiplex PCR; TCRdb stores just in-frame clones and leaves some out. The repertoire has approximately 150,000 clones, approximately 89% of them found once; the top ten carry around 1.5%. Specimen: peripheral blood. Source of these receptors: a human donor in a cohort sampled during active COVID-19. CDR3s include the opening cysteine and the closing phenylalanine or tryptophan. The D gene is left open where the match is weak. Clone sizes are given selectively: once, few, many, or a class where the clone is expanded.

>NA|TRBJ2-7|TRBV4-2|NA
CASSQAPETSYEQYF
TGTGCCAGCAGCCAAGCTCCAGAAACCTCCTACGAGCAGTACTTC
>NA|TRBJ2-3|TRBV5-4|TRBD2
CASGERGGSDTQYF
TGTGCCAGCGGAGAGCGGGGGGGATCAGATACGCAGTATTTT
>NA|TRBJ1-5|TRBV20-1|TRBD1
CSASSGQGNQPQHF
TGCAGTGCTAGTTCCGGACAGGGGAATCAGCCCCAGCATTTT
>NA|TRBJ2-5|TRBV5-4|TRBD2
CASSQMTSGGEETQYF
TGTGCCAGCAGCCAGATGACTAGCGGGGGGGAAGAGACCCAGTACTTC
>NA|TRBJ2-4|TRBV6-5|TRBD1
CASSHDRGIENIQYF
TGTGCCAGCAGCCACGACAGGGGAATCGAAAACATTCAGTACTTC
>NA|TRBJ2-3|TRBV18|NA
CASSRRQRSTDTQYF
TGTGCCAGCTCACGTAGACAGCGAAGCACAGATACGCAGTATTTT
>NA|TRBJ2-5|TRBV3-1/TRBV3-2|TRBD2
CASSLQTSGGETQYF
TGTGCCAGCAGCCTGCAAACTAGCGGGGGGGAGACCCAGTACTTC
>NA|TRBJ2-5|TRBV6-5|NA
CASSSPEETQYF
TGTGCCAGCAGTTCGCCCGAGGAGACCCAGTACTTC
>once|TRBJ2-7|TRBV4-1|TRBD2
CASSARTSGGATSYEQYF
TGCGCCAGTAGCGCCAGGACTAGCGGGGGGGCCACGTCCTACGAGCAGTACTTC
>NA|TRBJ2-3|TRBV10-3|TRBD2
CAISPSLAGNTDTQYF
TGTGCCATCAGTCCTAGTCTAGCGGGCAACACAGATACGCAGTATTTT
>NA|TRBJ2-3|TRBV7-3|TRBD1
CASSFGDRGADTQYF
TGTGCCAGCAGCTTTGGGGACAGGGGGGCAGATACGCAGTATTTT
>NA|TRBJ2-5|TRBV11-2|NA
CASSFGRLAETQYF
TGTGCCAGCAGCTTCGGCAGGCTCGCGGAGACCCAGTACTTC
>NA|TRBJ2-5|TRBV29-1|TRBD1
CSETTGGETQYF
TGCAGCGAGACGACAGGGGGAGAGACCCAGTACTTC
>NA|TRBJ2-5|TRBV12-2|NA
CASRLADRKETQYF
TGTGCAAGTCGCTTAGCGGACAGGAAAGAGACCCAGTACTTC
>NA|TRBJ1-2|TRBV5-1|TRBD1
CASSLPTGGNGYTF
TGCGCCAGCAGCTTGCCCACAGGGGGCAATGGCTACACCTTC
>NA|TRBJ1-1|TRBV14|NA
CASSQVSGRVNTEAFF
TGTGCCAGCAGCCAAGTTTCGGGCAGGGTGAACACTGAAGCTTTCTTT
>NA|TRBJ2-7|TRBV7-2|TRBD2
CASSLGGGISYEQYF
TGTGCCAGCAGCTTAGGGGGGGGAATCTCCTACGAGCAGTACTTC
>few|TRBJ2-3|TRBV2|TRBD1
CASSTPDRVSVLGTDTQYF
TGTGCCAGCAGCACCCCGGACAGGGTATCGGTACTAGGCACAGATACGCAGTATTTT
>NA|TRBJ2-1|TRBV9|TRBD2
CASSGRLAGGDEQFF
TGTGCCAGCAGCGGAAGACTAGCGGGGGGGGATGAGCAGTTCTTC
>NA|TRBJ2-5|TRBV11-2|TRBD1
CASSSGTGGETQYF
TGTGCCAGCAGCTCCGGGACAGGGGGCGAGACCCAGTACTTC
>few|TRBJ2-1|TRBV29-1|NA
CSVLVLDEQFF
TGCAGCGTTTTAGTCCTCGATGAGCAGTTCTTC
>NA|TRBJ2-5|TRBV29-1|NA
CSVANQETQYF
TGCAGCGTTGCCAATCAAGAGACCCAGTACTTC
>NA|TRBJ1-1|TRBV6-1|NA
CASSELGGMSTEAFF
TGTGCCAGCAGTGAACTGGGGGGAATGAGCACTGAAGCTTTCTTT
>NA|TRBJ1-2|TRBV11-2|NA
CASKQAYTHNYGYTF
TGTGCCAGCAAACAGGCTTATACGCATAACTATGGCTACACCTTC
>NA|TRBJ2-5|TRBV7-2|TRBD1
CASSLVGTGGRKTQYF
TGTGCCAGCAGCTTAGTTGGGACAGGGGGTAGGAAGACCCAGTACTTC
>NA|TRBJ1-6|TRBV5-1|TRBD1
CASSEDRGENSPLHF
TGCGCCAGCAGCGAGGACAGGGGTGAGAATTCACCCCTCCACTTT
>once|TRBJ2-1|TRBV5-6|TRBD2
CASSPAGRGDEQFF
TGTGCCAGCAGCCCTGCGGGGAGGGGTGATGAGCAGTTCTTC
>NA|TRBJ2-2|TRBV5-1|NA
CASTLGTTGAGELFF
TGCGCCAGCACACTAGGCACAACGGGTGCCGGGGAGCTGTTTTTT
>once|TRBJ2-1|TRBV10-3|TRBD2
CAISESILAGGPYNEQFF
TGTGCCATCAGTGAGTCGATTCTAGCGGGGGGACCGTACAATGAGCAGTTCTTC
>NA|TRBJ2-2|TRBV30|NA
CAWIRGGDGELFF
TGTGCCTGGATTCGCGGGGGCGACGGGGAGCTGTTTTTT
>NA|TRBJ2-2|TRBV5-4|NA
CASSLDPSGGTGELFF
TGTGCCAGCAGCCTGGACCCCAGTGGGGGGACCGGGGAGCTGTTTTTT
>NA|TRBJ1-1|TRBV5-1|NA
CATSSGTTEAFF
TGCGCCACCAGCTCGGGGACAACTGAAGCTTTCTTT
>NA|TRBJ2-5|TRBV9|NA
CASSPSLGTLYQETQYF
TGTGCCAGCAGCCCTTCACTCGGGACACTGTACCAAGAGACCCAGTACTTC
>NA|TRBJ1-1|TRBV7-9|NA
CASSLSGKHTEAFF
TGTGCCAGCAGCTTATCGGGGAAGCACACTGAAGCTTTCTTT
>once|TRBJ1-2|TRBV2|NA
CASSPSSGHYGYTF
TGTGCCAGCAGCCCCTCATCTGGGCATTATGGCTACACCTTC
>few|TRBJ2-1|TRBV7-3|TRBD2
CASSLSPGLAGENLYNEQFF
TGTGCCAGCAGCTTGTCACCGGGACTAGCGGGGGAGAACCTCTACAATGAGCAGTTCTTC
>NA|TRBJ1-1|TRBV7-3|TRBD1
CASSSQGDTEAFF
TGTGCCAGCAGCTCTCAGGGGGACACTGAAGCTTTCTTT
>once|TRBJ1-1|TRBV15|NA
CATSRDQSAGMNTEAFF
TGTGCCACCAGCAGAGATCAATCCGCGGGGATGAACACTGAAGCTTTCTTT
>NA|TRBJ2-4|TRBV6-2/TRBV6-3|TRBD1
CASSYSTGGFGAKNIQYF
TGTGCCAGCAGTTATTCCACAGGGGGCTTTGGAGCCAAAAACATTCAGTACTTC
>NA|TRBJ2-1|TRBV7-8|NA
CASSLDEGSYNEQFF
TGTGCCAGCAGCTTAGATGAGGGTTCCTACAATGAGCAGTTCTTC
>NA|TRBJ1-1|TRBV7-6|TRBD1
CASSLAGQPEAFF
TGTGCCAGCAGCTTAGCGGGACAGCCTGAAGCTTTCTTT
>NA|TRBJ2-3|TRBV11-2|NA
CASSLGARDTQYF
TGTGCCAGCAGCTTGGGGGCTCGAGATACGCAGTATTTT
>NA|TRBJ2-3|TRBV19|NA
CASSEPRARGDTQYF
TGTGCCAGTAGTGAACCACGCGCCAGGGGCGATACGCAGTATTTT
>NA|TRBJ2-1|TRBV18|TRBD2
CASSRTRGGYNEQFF
TGTGCCAGCTCACGCACACGGGGGGGTTACAATGAGCAGTTCTTC
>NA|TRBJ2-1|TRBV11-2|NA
CASSLTRLVNEQFF
TGTGCCAGCAGCTTAACCCGACTAGTCAATGAGCAGTTCTTC
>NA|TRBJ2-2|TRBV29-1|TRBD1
CSVELKRDSFTGELFF
TGCAGCGTTGAGTTAAAACGGGACAGTTTTACCGGGGAGCTGTTTTTT
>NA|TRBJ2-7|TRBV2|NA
CASSFRGTSYEQYF
TGTGCCAGCAGTTTCCGCGGGACTTCCTACGAGCAGTACTTC
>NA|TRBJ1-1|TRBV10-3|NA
CATMRNREEAFF
TGTGCCACCATGAGGAACAGGGAAGAAGCTTTCTTT
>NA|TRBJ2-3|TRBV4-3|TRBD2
CASSQILAGTLLSTDTQYF
TGCGCCAGCAGCCAAATACTAGCGGGGACATTGTTGAGCACAGATACGCAGTATTTT
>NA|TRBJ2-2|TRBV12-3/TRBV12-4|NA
CASRQQGYGELFF
TGTGCCAGCAGGCAACAGGGCTACGGGGAGCTGTTTTTT
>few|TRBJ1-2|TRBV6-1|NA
CASSEANGGYTF
TGTGCCAGCAGTGAAGCGAACGGGGGCTACACCTTC
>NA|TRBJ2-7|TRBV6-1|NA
CASSERSLSSYEQYF
TGTGCCAGCAGTGAACGGTCGTTGAGCTCCTACGAGCAGTACTTC
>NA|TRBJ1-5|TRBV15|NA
CATREGSGGYSNQPQHF
TGTGCCACCAGGGAAGGTTCGGGGGGTTATAGCAATCAGCCCCAGCATTTT
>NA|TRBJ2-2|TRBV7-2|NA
CASSPSATGELFF
TGTGCCAGCAGCCCTAGTGCCACCGGGGAGCTGTTTTTT
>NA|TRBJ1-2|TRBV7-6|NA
CASSLALDSRYGYTF
TGTGCCAGCAGCTTAGCGCTGGACAGTCGCTATGGCTACACCTTC